This T cell receptor beta chain was sequenced during a study of cytotoxic CD8 clonotypes in ibrutinib-treated CLL. Background on the study: Timing of response sample collection was a median about twelve months after treatment start, with a range of 6 to 36. Study-wide results and caveats: The times at which samples were taken varied between sustained-remission and progressing patients. Researchers report that baseline clonality outpaced age-matched healthy donors and tracked circulating CD8+ T-cell counts.

In the case of this clone: Its cognate antigen is unknown.

Using immunoSEQ multiplex PCR, the repertoire was profiled, and TCRdb retains in-frame clones only, with some absent. The sample carries 29,000 or so clones, 75% to 80% recorded once. The source is a human donor with chronic lymphocytic leukemia. The starting material was PBMCs, obtained after 36 months of ibrutinib treatment.

CDR3 protein: CASSLAVVAVGYEQYF. The CDR3 DNA reads TGTGCCAGCAGCTTAGCTGTGGTGGCGGTGGGCTACGAGCAGTACTTC. The chain has TRBV7-9 and TRBJ2-7, with D hard to call. The CDR3 totals 16 residues. With 0 bases removed from V and 3 bases from J, the gap between germline ends came to 15 bases. CDR1 is SEHNR and CDR2 is FQNEAQ in the germline V gene (reference sequence).